Each of the 3 T cell receptor beta chains below was sequenced from the same sample in a study of control samples from healthy donors and cancer patients. The method was immunoSEQ multiplex PCR; TCRdb's version includes in-frame clones alone and lacks a portion of them. The sample carries some 120,000 clones, approximately 90% recorded once. The sample comprised PBMCs. These receptors originate from a woman in her forties or fifties with colorectal cancer.

The J gene is TRBJ2-1, the V gene TRBV19, with 13 bases that match TRBD2. Germline V CDR1 and CDR2: LNHDA, SQIVND (reference sequence). V lost 3 bases to trimming and J lost 10 bases; unmatched junction nucleotides: 6. The CDR3 runs to 15 residues. The CDR3 DNA is TGTGCCAGTAGTATTCGACTAGCGGGGGGTCTCGAGCAGTTCTTC. Its protein product is CASSIRLAGGLEQFF.

The chain joins TRBV5-1 to TRBJ1-4, with TRBD1 as a possible D gene (5 bases). This CDR3 comprises 16 residues. Germline CDR1 reads SGHRS; CDR2 reads YFSETQ. V was trimmed by 4 bases and J by 1 base, leaving 14 bases between them. This chain's CDR3 is CASSPAGGVTNEKLFF. CDR3 in DNA: TGCGCCAGCAGCCCGGCCGGGGGAGTAACTAATGAAAAACTGTTTTTT.

The chain employs TRBV13 and TRBJ2-5; the match to TRBD2 covers 8 bases. Germline CDR1 is PRHDT and CDR2 is FYEKMQ (reference sequence). With V trimmed by 7 bases and J by 3 bases, 7 bases remained unmatched. This CDR3 is built from 14 residues. For the CDR3, the DNA is TGTGCCAGCAAGGAGGGACTAGTCAAAGAGACCCAGTACTTC. Residues: CASKEGLVKETQYF.